The source of this T cell receptor beta chain is a study of blood T cell repertoires in COVID-19. In the study overall: The cDNA or gDNA used as material had been derived from T cells, B-cell-depleted T cells, or PBMCs.

CDR1 LNHDA and CDR2 SQIVND come from the germline V gene (reference sequence). The CDR3 runs 14 residues. The V and J ends lost 3 bases and 4 bases respectively, with 12 bases between them. Grouping used clinical history reported by participants in a survey and questionnaire. Per the original data handling: Quantification of nucleated cells was approximated via reference gene primer amplification. Assay used: immunoSEQ multiplex PCR; TCRdb lists only in-frame clones, some missing. V and J calls and clone size are those listed in that table; D and trimming were worked out from the DNA. Here the sample spans around 330,000 clones, 85% being singletons.

The sequencing sample was made of PBMCs or T cells enriched from blood (not recorded which). The receptor was isolated from a woman in her twenties or thirties who had been exposed to COVID-19. The chain uses TRBV19 and TRBJ1-1, with D possibly matching TRBD1 (6 bases). Written as DNA, the CDR3 is TGTGCCAGTAGTATCGTATCCAGGGGCACTGAAGCTTTCTTT. Translating it yields CASSIVSRGTEAFF.